A single sample gave rise to the 17 T cell receptor beta chains below, sequenced in a study of response to subunit inactivated influenza vaccine (dated by TCRdb to the late 2010s). The sample's time point, from its label and the paper: 45 days after influenza vaccine administration. The library was produced with RT-PCR. Sequencing instrument: Illumina HiSeq 2500. TCRdb trimmed the raw reads at Q25, called clones with MiXCR and kept productive beta chains. Rows with a matching CDR3 protein are joined into one entry that keeps the most common DNA and genes. A total of over 400,000 distinct CDR3 sequences appear in this sample, 10% to 15% of them only once. The ten largest clonotypes hold less than 15% of the sample. The sample here was PBMCs from blood, taken more than 35 days after vaccination. Receptors were obtained from a man aged 45-65 years who received an inactivated influenza vaccine. Donor details come from another sample of the same person, matched by shared clones.

This clonotype appeared a few times. This sequence joins TRBV20-1 and TRBJ1-5, with 9 bases aligning to TRBD1. CDR3 size: 15 residues. CDR1 is DFQATT and CDR2 is SNEGSKA in the germline V gene (reference sequence). Germline trimming cut 0 bases from V and 5 bases from J; bases unmatched to any gene: 5. The chain's CDR3 is CSARETGGLDQPQHF. In DNA, the CDR3 is TGCAGTGCTAGAGAGACAGGGGGACTCGATCAGCCCCAGCATTTT.

There are a few counts of this clonotype. The chain uses TRBV7-2 and TRBJ2-7; 9 nucleotides agree with TRBD2. In germline, CDR1 is SGHTA, CDR2 FQGNSA. V dropped 1 base and J dropped 3; count of bases not matched to a gene: 10. This CDR3 contains 17 residues. The chain's CDR3 is CASSLVGGTSSFYEQYF. The CDR3 DNA is TGTGCCAGCAGCTTAGTAGGAGGGACTAGCAGTTTCTACGAGCAGTACTTC.

This clonotype has only a few counts. The rearrangement uses TRBV20-1 and TRBJ2-3, with 8 bases identical to TRBD2. The CDR3 length is 16 residues. Looked up from germline, CDR1 is DFQATT and CDR2 is SNEGSKA (reference sequence). Trimming at V came to 3 bases and at J to 6 bases, leaving 14 bases not matched to a gene. The CDR3 sequence is CSASHPQRGSLDTQYF. In DNA, the CDR3 is TGCAGTGCTAGTCACCCACAGCGGGGGTCCTTGGATACGCAGTATTTT.

The chain combines TRBV5-6 with TRBJ2-1; a weak D match, TRBD1 (6 bases). Germline V gene data show CDR1 as SGHDT and CDR2 as YYEEEE. V lost 4 bases to trimming and J lost 7 bases, with 18 bases between them. This CDR3 is built from 15 residues. As DNA, the CDR3 is TGTGCCAGCAGCCGGACAGCGACCTTGAGGAATGAGCAGTTCTTC. It is translated as CASSRTATLRNEQFF. The full variable domain, with the rest looked up from reference TRBV5-6 and TRBJ2-1, is DAGVTQSPTHLIKTRGQQVTLRCSPKSGHDTVSWYQQALGQGPQFIFQYYEEEERQRGNFPDRFSGHQFPNYSSELNVNALLLGDSALYLCASSRTATLRNEQFFGPGTRLTVL.

There are many counts of this clonotype. This sequence joins TRBV5-5 and TRBJ1-4, with D unclear. The CDR3 is 14 residues long. Trimming pared 1 base from V and 5 bases from J, leaving 9 bases between. In germline, CDR1 is SGHKS, CDR2 YYEKEE (reference sequence). The CDR3 reads CASSLWVGNEKLFF. CDR3 nucleotides: TGTGCCAGCAGCTTGTGGGTAGGGAATGAAAAACTGTTTTTT. The full variable domain, in which reference TRBV5-5 and TRBJ1-4 provide the parts outside the CDR3, is DAGVTQSPTHLIKTRGQQVTLRCSPISGHKSVSWYQQVLGQGPQFIFQYYEKEERGRGNFPDRFSARQFPNYSSELNVNALLLGDSALYLCASSLWVGNEKLFFGSGTQLSVL.

The chain joins TRBV24-1 to TRBJ1-1, with D possibly matching TRBD1 (6 bases). This CDR3 is built from 14 residues. Germline lookup yields CDR1 KGHDR and CDR2 SFDVKD. The V and J ends lost 9 bases and 1 base respectively, with 14 bases between them. CDR3 amino acids: CATRAGAENTEAFF. CDR3 nucleotides: TGTGCCACCCGAGCAGGGGCAGAGAACACTGAAGCTTTCTTT.

Ten or more counts support this clonotype. This chain links TRBV12-3 or TRBV12-4 with TRBJ1-5, with a weak D call TRBD1 (6 bases). Trimming pared 5 bases from V and 3 bases from J, leaving 11 bases between. CDR3 length equals 14 residues. CDR3 sequence (DNA): TGTGCCAGCAGTCCGGGGACATTCAATCAGCCCCAGCATTTT. This gives the protein CASSPGTFNQPQHF.

In this sample, this clonotype turned up a few times. The chain carries TRBV12-3 or TRBV12-4 and TRBJ1-2; D call uncertain. Trimming removed 3 bases from V and 0 bases from J, with 8 bases in between. The CDR3 has 14 residues. CDR3 in amino acids: CASSFGRTNYGYTF. Here the CDR3 DNA reads TGTGCCAGCAGTTTCGGCAGGACTAACTATGGCTACACCTTC.

In this sample, this clonotype turned up a few times. The V call is TRBV6-2 or TRBV6-3, the J call TRBJ2-1; weak D call: TRBD2 (5 bases). Germline CDR1 MNHEY, CDR2 SVGEGT. This CDR3 region has 13 residues. V gave up 6 bases and J gave up 9 bases, with 15 bases separating them. The CDR3, as DNA: TGTGCCAGCAGCCCCTCCGGGGTTAGTGAGCAGTTCTTC. Translation gives CASSPSGVSEQFF.

This clonotype has more than one count but fewer than ten. The genes are TRBV28 and TRBJ2-1, with D tentatively TRBD2 (6 bases). Trimming took 5 bases from V and 8 from J, leaving 19 bases between them. Germline lookup yields CDR1 MDHEN and CDR2 SYDVKM. The CDR3 runs 15 residues. The CDR3 region is CASSLRLLRGDEQFF. CDR3 nucleotide sequence: TGTGCCAGCAGTCTCCGCCTCTTGCGGGGCGATGAGCAGTTCTTC.

This clonotype was detected many times. Germline is not matched at one junction end, which may reflect a read error. The rearrangement joins TRBV10-3 to TRBJ2-1; 10 nucleotides match TRBD2. From germline, CDR1 is ENHRY and CDR2 SYGVKD. The CDR3 is made up of 13 amino acids. For the CDR3, the DNA is TGTGCCATCAGTGTGGGTACTAGCGGGATGGTGGTCTTC. It codes for CAISVGTSGMVVF.

This clonotype showed up many times. The rearrangement uses TRBV7-9 and TRBJ2-2; D gene ambiguous. Per the germline V gene, CDR1 is SEHNR and CDR2 is FQNEAQ (reference sequence). Trimming pared 2 bases from V and 6 bases from J, leaving 1 base between. This CDR3 has 11 amino acids. The DNA for the CDR3 is TGTGCCAGCAGCTTACCCGGGGAGCTGTTTTTT. Protein: CASSLPGELFF.

The rearrangement uses TRBV12-3 or TRBV12-4 and TRBJ2-4, with D perhaps TRBD1 (6 bases). The CDR3 is 16 amino acids. V was cut by 3 bases and J by 0 bases, with 12 bases left in between. The CDR3 reads CASSLRPGVAKNIQYF. As DNA, the CDR3 is TGTGCCAGCAGTTTGCGGCCAGGGGTAGCCAAAAACATTCAGTACTTC.

This clonotype was recorded once. V and J are TRBV10-2 and TRBJ1-5, with TRBD1 matching 8 bases. This CDR3 is 13 amino acids long. The V segment lost 5 bases and the J segment 6 bases; nucleotides outside the gene matches: 3. From germline, CDR1 is WSHSY and CDR2 SAAADI. This CDR3 is CASSTGGSQPQHF. The DNA of the CDR3 is TGCGCCAGCAGTACAGGGGGAAGTCAGCCCCAGCATTTT.

V gene TRBV7-9 combines with J gene TRBJ2-2, with 7 bases that match TRBD1. With V trimmed by 5 bases and J by 7 bases, 7 bases remained unmatched. Germline CDR1 reads SEHNR; CDR2 reads FQNEAQ (reference sequence). CDR3 length: 14 amino acids. The CDR3 sequence: CASSPTGINGELFF. The CDR3 nucleotides read TGTGCCAGCAGCCCGACAGGGATAAACGGGGAGCTGTTTTTT.

The chain couples TRBV29-1 to TRBJ2-3; 7 bases map to TRBD1. The CDR3 is made up of 15 amino acids. The germline gives CDR1 SQVTM, CDR2 ANQGSEA. J was trimmed by 0 bases and V by 7 bases; bases with no gene match: 10. CDR3 sequence reads: CSGRGQSVSTDTQYF. CDR3 DNA: TGCAGCGGAAGGGGACAGTCTGTTAGCACAGATACGCAGTATTTT.

J is TRBJ2-7 and V is TRBV7-2; weak D call: TRBD2 (7 bases). The germline V gene has CDR1 SGHTA and CDR2 FQGNSA. Trimming cost V 2 bases and J 2 bases, with 19 bases left between them. This CDR3 has 17 residues. CDR3 sequence: CASSLTYGGGPPYEQYF. The CDR3 DNA reads TGTGCCAGCAGCTTAACTTATGGGGGGGGGCCCCCCTACGAGCAGTACTTC.